These T cell receptor beta chains were read from a single sample in a study of cytomegalovirus exposure and HLA in healthy donors. Using immunoSEQ multiplex PCR, the repertoire was profiled, and TCRdb retains in-frame clones only, with some absent. The sample lists about 250,000 clones, around 83% seen once, with 0.24% in the top ten. The sequencing input was PBMCs. The receptors were sampled from a girl aged 2-10 years in good health and CMV-seronegative. Both conserved end residues are part of each CDR3. The order of the fields is V gene, J gene, clone size, D gene, CDR3 DNA, CDR3 protein. The D gene is left open where the match is weak. Clone size is not always given. Where it is, it says once, few, many or a class for expanded clones.

v_call: TRBV10-3
j_call: TRBJ2-1
clone_size: .
d_call: .
cdr3_nt: TGTGCCATCAGTGACCTCAATGAGCAGTTCTTC
cdr3_aa: CAISDLNEQFF

v_call: TRBV4-1
j_call: TRBJ2-7
clone_size: .
d_call: TRBD1
cdr3_nt: TGCGCCAGCAGCCCACAGGGGGTCTCGATGACTAACGAGCAGTACTTC
cdr3_aa: CASSPQGVSMTNEQYF

v_call: TRBV4-1
j_call: TRBJ2-3
clone_size: .
d_call: .
cdr3_nt: TGCGCCAGCAGCCAAGGGCCGGGAGACCCAAGCACAGATACGCAGTATTTT
cdr3_aa: CASSQGPGDPSTDTQYF

v_call: TRBV2
j_call: TRBJ1-3
clone_size: .
d_call: .
cdr3_nt: TGTGCCAGCAGTGAAGGCTGGACAGAGCGAAACACCATATATTTT
cdr3_aa: CASSEGWTERNTIYF

v_call: TRBV9
j_call: TRBJ2-2
clone_size: .
d_call: .
cdr3_nt: TGTGCCAGCAGCGTAGGGGGGGAGAACACCGGGGAGCTGTTTTTT
cdr3_aa: CASSVGGENTGELFF

v_call: TRBV4-1
j_call: TRBJ2-7
clone_size: .
d_call: .
cdr3_nt: TGCGCCAGCAGCCAAGTGAGCCCCTCCTACGAGCAGTACTTC
cdr3_aa: CASSQVSPSYEQYF

v_call: TRBV7-9
j_call: TRBJ2-3
clone_size: .
d_call: TRBD2
cdr3_nt: TGTGCCAGCAGCTTAGAACGGACTAGCGGCACAGATACGCAGTATTTT
cdr3_aa: CASSLERTSGTDTQYF

v_call: TRBV9
j_call: TRBJ2-7
clone_size: .
d_call: TRBD2
cdr3_nt: TGTGCCAGCAGCCCACTAGCGGGGTCTTCCTACGAGCAGTACTTC
cdr3_aa: CASSPLAGSSYEQYF

v_call: TRBV5-6
j_call: TRBJ2-3
clone_size: .
d_call: .
cdr3_nt: TGTGCCAGCAGCTTGAGGGGGATCACAGATACGCAGTATTTT
cdr3_aa: CASSLRGITDTQYF

v_call: TRBV11-2
j_call: TRBJ1-3
clone_size: .
d_call: TRBD1
cdr3_nt: TGTGCCAGCAGGGTTGGGATTCATCGCAGGGGGGGAAACACCATATATTTT
cdr3_aa: CASRVGIHRRGGNTIYF

v_call: TRBV18
j_call: TRBJ1-6
clone_size: .
d_call: TRBD1
cdr3_nt: TGTGCCAGCTCACCGGTAGGGACAGGGAGGAACTCACCCCTCCACTTT
cdr3_aa: CASSPVGTGRNSPLHF

v_call: TRBV6-5
j_call: TRBJ2-7
clone_size: few
d_call: TRBD1
cdr3_nt: TGTGCCAGCAGGACGACCGGGACAGGGAGAGGCGAGCAGTACTTC
cdr3_aa: CASRTTGTGRGEQYF

v_call: TRBV6-6
j_call: TRBJ1-2
clone_size: .
d_call: .
cdr3_nt: TGTGCCAGCAACCACGACAGACTCTATGGCTACACCTTC
cdr3_aa: CASNHDRLYGYTF

v_call: TRBV5-1
j_call: TRBJ1-4
clone_size: .
d_call: .
cdr3_nt: TGCGCCAGCAGCCCAACAGTCACTAATGAAAAACTGTTTTTT
cdr3_aa: CASSPTVTNEKLFF

v_call: TRBV5-1
j_call: TRBJ2-6
clone_size: .
d_call: .
cdr3_nt: TGCGCCAGCAGCCCACTCATCGGTCTTATCTCTGGGGCCAACGTCCTGACTTTC
cdr3_aa: CASSPLIGLISGANVLTF

v_call: TRBV7-2
j_call: TRBJ1-3
clone_size: .
d_call: .
cdr3_nt: TGTGCCAGCAGCGTCAGAGGGGGCTCTGGAAACACCATATATTTT
cdr3_aa: CASSVRGGSGNTIYF

v_call: TRBV4-1
j_call: TRBJ2-2
clone_size: .
d_call: .
cdr3_nt: TGCGCCAGCAGCCAAGATCTACTAGCCGGGGAGCTGTTTTTT
cdr3_aa: CASSQDLLAGELFF

v_call: TRBV4-2
j_call: TRBJ2-1
clone_size: .
d_call: TRBD2
cdr3_nt: TGTGCCAGCAGCCGGTCGGGGGCTAGCGGGGGGGCAGGTGAGCAGTTCTTC
cdr3_aa: CASSRSGASGGAGEQFF